Below are 32 T cell receptor beta chains sequenced from a single sample in a study of cytomegalovirus exposure and HLA in healthy donors. 13 Jbeta primers and 60 Vbeta primers were used for the PCR. The method was immunoSEQ multiplex PCR; TCRdb's version includes in-frame clones alone and lacks a portion of them. The sample comprises nearly 65,000 clones, around 73% of which are singletons, and under 6.5% rests with the top ten. Sequencing was carried out using PBMCs. These TCRs come from a man aged 45 to 65 in good health and CMV-seronegative.

This clone was found a few times. V and J are TRBV6-1 and TRBJ1-1, with a possible D match to TRBD1 (6 bases). The CDR3 is 16 residues long. Trimming shortened V by 2 bases and J by 1 base, and 14 bases separated the two germline ends. From germline, CDR1 is MNHNS and CDR2 SASEGT. CDR3 nucleotides: TGTGCCAGCAGTGAAAACTCGGGACATTGGAACACTGAAGCTTTCTTT. Protein sequence: CASSENSGHWNTEAFF.

This chain links TRBV5-4 with TRBJ2-3; 10 nucleotides match TRBD1. Germline CDR1 is SGHNT and CDR2 is YYREEE (reference sequence). V lost 1 base, J lost 0 bases, and 2 bases stayed unmatched. This CDR3 region has 16 residues. CDR3 bases: TGTGCCAGCAGCTTGCGGACAGGGGGAAGCACAGATACGCAGTATTTT. This translates into CASSLRTGGSTDTQYF.

The CDR3 loop is CASTLRGNEQFF. CDR3 coding DNA: TGTGCCAGCACGCTCAGAGGGAATGAGCAGTTCTTC. The chain joins TRBV18 to TRBJ2-1, with D perhaps matching TRBD2 (5 bases). Trimming took off 8 bases at V and 7 bases at J, with 12 bases between the two ends. The CDR3 covers 12 residues. Germline values: CDR1 KGHSH, CDR2 LQKENI. The variable domain in full, with the rest retrieved from reference TRBV18 and TRBJ2-1, is NAGVMQNPRHLVRRRGQEARLRCSPMKGHSHVYWYRQLPEEGLKFMVYLQKENIIDESGMPKERFSAEFPKEGPSILRIQQVVRGDSAAYFCASTLRGNEQFFGPGTRLTVL.

The rearrangement links TRBV6-6 to TRBJ1-2; TRBD1 is a possible D gene (5 bases). Trimming removed 5 bases at V and 3 bases at J, with 16 bases between. The CDR3 spans 15 residues. The germline gives CDR1 MNHNY, CDR2 SVGAGI (reference sequence). CDR3 region: CASSTPRGSDYGYTF. The CDR3 nucleotides are TGTGCCAGCAGTACCCCCCGGGGGAGTGACTATGGCTACACCTTC.

This clone was seen only a few times. The chain is built from TRBV11-2 and TRBJ1-2, with D tentatively TRBD1 (6 bases). V dropped 5 bases and J dropped 7 bases, with 14 bases sitting between them. This CDR3 spans 13 amino acids. CDR1 is SGHAT and CDR2 is FQNNGV in the germline V gene. The chain's CDR3 is CASSPDRSGGYTF. CDR3 nucleotides: TGTGCCAGCAGCCCCGACAGGTCCGGTGGCTACACCTTC.

The table lists this clone with a count of one. This chain connects TRBV9 to TRBJ2-5, with TRBD1 matching 10 bases. Matching the DNA end better, TRBJ2-7 makes the J call doubtful. CDR3 length: 14 residues. The germline gives CDR1 SGDLS, CDR2 YYNGEE. CDR3 DNA: TGTGCCAGCAGCGGTGGACAGGGGGTAGACGAGCAGTACTTC. Protein sequence: CASSGGQGVDEQYF.

The chain combines TRBV27 with TRBJ1-2; 7 bases line up with TRBD1. The V and J ends lost 5 bases and 4 bases, in that order; junction bases with no gene match: 13. The CDR3 covers 16 residues. Looked up from germline, CDR1 is MNHEY and CDR2 is SMNVEV (reference sequence). The CDR3 loop is CASSPRTGAYGYGYTF. Written as DNA, the CDR3 is TGTGCCAGCAGTCCCCGCACAGGGGCCTATGGCTATGGCTACACCTTC.

V gene TRBV12-5 combines with J gene TRBJ1-1; D possibly corresponds to TRBD1 (5 bases). This CDR3 contains 13 residues. Looked up from germline, CDR1 is LGHNT and CDR2 is FRNRAP. The V end was cut by 4 bases, the J end by 5 bases, with 11 bases between. CDR3 bases: TGTGCTAGTGGTTCCAGACAGAGGACTGAAGCTTTCTTT. This sequence encodes CASGSRQRTEAFF.

J is TRBJ1-2 and V is TRBV6-1, with 7 bases lining up with TRBD1. CDR1 and CDR2 from the germline V gene are MNHNS and SASEGT. The ends lost 2 bases at V and 1 base at J; junction bases unmatched: 1. This CDR3 contains 14 residues. Here the CDR3 reads CASSEQGVNYGYTF. DNA of the CDR3: TGTGCCAGCAGTGAACAGGGGGTTAACTATGGCTACACCTTC.

The chain combines TRBV5-1 with TRBJ2-5, with 7 bases identical to TRBD1. The CDR3 sequence is 13 residues long. J gave up 2 bases and V 6 bases, and 4 bases lay outside the gene matches. The germline V gene encodes CDR1 SGHRS and CDR2 YFSETQ. The CDR3 region is CASNPGQQETQYF. CDR3 DNA sequence: TGCGCCAGCAATCCGGGACAGCAAGAGACCCAGTACTTC.

The CDR3 loop is CASSVGLAGGRETQYF. In DNA form, the CDR3 reads TGTGCCAGCAGTGTTGGACTAGCGGGGGGTCGAGAGACCCAGTACTTC. V and J are TRBV2 and TRBJ2-5, with 14 bases identical to TRBD2. The V gene's germline CDR1 is SNHLY and CDR2 FYNNEI. The CDR3 extends over 16 amino acids. V trimming: 4 bases; J trimming: 4 bases; junction bases outside the gene matches: 5. Using reference TRBV2 and TRBJ2-5 for the parts outside the CDR3, the full variable domain is EPEVTQTPSHQVTQMGQEVILRCVPISNHLYFYWYRQILGQKVEFLVSFYNNEISEKSEIFDDQFSVERPDGSNFTLKIRSTKLEDSAMYFCASSVGLAGGRETQYFGPGTRLLVL.

This clone was observed a few times. This chain links TRBV19 with TRBJ1-4; TRBD1 might be the D (5 bases). V was pared by 8 bases and J by 7 bases, with 14 bases between. The germline V gene has CDR1 LNHDA and CDR2 SQIVND (reference sequence). This CDR3 is built from 13 residues. The CDR3 bases are TGTGCCAGTGGGTCAGGGTGGACTGAAAAACTGTTTTTT. It is translated as CASGSGWTEKLFF.

The chain carries TRBV6-5 and TRBJ1-2, with unresolved D. V lost 0 bases and J lost 0, with 8 bases in between. The length of the CDR3 is 15 residues. Germline V gene data show CDR1 as MNHEY and CDR2 as SVGAGI. The CDR3: CASSYSRAANYGYTF. The CDR3 nucleotides read TGTGCCAGCAGTTACTCGAGGGCCGCTAACTATGGCTACACCTTC.

This clone occurred a few times. This sequence joins TRBV18 and TRBJ1-5; D unresolved. The germline V and J ends were trimmed by 3 bases and 0 bases, with 6 bases remaining between them. The CDR3 runs to 14 residues. Germline V CDR1 and CDR2: KGHSH, LQKENI. CDR3 coding DNA: TGTGCCAGCTCACCGGACTTTAGCAATCAGCCCCAGCATTTT. Amino acids: CASSPDFSNQPQHF.

This sequence joins TRBV15 and TRBJ2-7; perhaps TRBD2 as D (6 bases). V lost 3 bases, J lost 4 bases, and 10 bases lay in between. The CDR3 sequence is 13 residues long. The germline gives CDR1 LNHNV, CDR2 YYDKDF (reference sequence). CDR3 region: CATSSPGTYEQYF. CDR3 bases: TGTGCCACCAGCAGCCCCGGGACTTACGAGCAGTACTTC.

This chain connects TRBV7-6 to TRBJ2-1; D not resolved. CDR1 SGHVS and CDR2 FNYEAQ come from the germline V gene. This CDR3 has 13 residues. Trimming removed 4 bases from V and 5 bases from J, with 9 bases in between. Written as DNA, the CDR3 is TGTGCCAGCAGCTCACGGGTAGACAATGAGCAGTTCTTC. It is translated as CASSSRVDNEQFF.

This clone appeared a single time. The chain uses TRBV5-4 and TRBJ1-5; 7 bases agree with TRBD1. The germline CDR1 and CDR2 sequences are SGHNT and YYREEE (reference sequence). V trimming: 0 bases; J trimming: 5 bases; junction bases outside the gene matches: 8. The length of the CDR3 is 16 residues. CDR3 DNA: TGTGCCAGCAGCTTGGCCGGAGGGGGCTCGGATCAGCCCCAGCATTTT. Amino acids: CASSLAGGGSDQPQHF.

The J gene is TRBJ2-5, the V gene TRBV7-8, with TRBD2 as a possible D gene (5 bases). The CDR3 sequence is 13 residues long. CDR1 SGHVS and CDR2 FQNEAQ come from the germline V gene. V was cut by 1 base and J by 5 bases, with 8 bases left in between. CDR3 loop: CASSLDGVETQYF. Written as DNA, the CDR3 is TGTGCCAGCAGCTTAGACGGGGTGGAGACCCAGTACTTC.

The rearrangement joins TRBV6-6 to TRBJ1-2; D call uncertain. V was cut by 7 bases and J by 8 bases, with 23 bases left in between. This CDR3 has 15 amino acids. Germline V CDR1 and CDR2: MNHNY, SVGAGI (reference sequence). CDR3 coding DNA: TGTGCCAGCATCCACCGGGGTGGTAGGGTGGAAGGCTACACCTTC. It yields the protein CASIHRGGRVEGYTF.

V gene TRBV4-1 combines with J gene TRBJ2-3; the D is unclear. Per germline, CDR1 MGHRA and CDR2 YSYEKL. CDR3 length: 14 amino acids. The V and J ends lost 0 bases and 1 base respectively, with 5 bases between them. The CDR3: CASSQDAGTDTQYF. The CDR3, as DNA: TGCGCCAGCAGCCAAGACGCGGGCACAGATACGCAGTATTTT.

V gene TRBV25-1 combines with J gene TRBJ1-4, with D tentatively TRBD1 (6 bases). This CDR3 is 15 amino acids long. The V end lost 1 base, the J end lost 8 bases, and 14 bases lay between the germline ends. Germline V gives CDR1 MGHDK, CDR2 SYGVNS. In DNA, the CDR3 is TGTGCCAGCAGTGAATCCTGGGGGCTGAGCGAAAAACTGTTTTTT. It codes for CASSESWGLSEKLFF.

This clone was observed a few times. CDR3: CAWSGLQGSDTEAFF. The DNA for the CDR3 is TGTGCCTGGAGTGGGCTACAGGGGTCGGACACTGAAGCTTTCTTT. The chain couples TRBV30 to TRBJ1-1, with TRBD1 matching 7 bases. Germline V gene sequence: CDR1 GTSNPN, CDR2 SVGIG (reference sequence). With 1 base clipped from V and 3 bases from J, the junction kept 8 bases outside the gene matches. The CDR3 is made up of 15 amino acids.

V and J are TRBV5-5 and TRBJ2-3; D is possibly TRBD1 (6 bases). CDR1 is SGHKS, CDR2 YYEKEE, per germline (reference sequence). This CDR3 has 18 amino acids. V was clipped by 0 bases and J by 4 bases, with 21 bases between them. The CDR3, as DNA: TGTGCCAGCAGCTTGGCTGGGACACTTTCCTACCTCCCAGATACGCAGTATTTT. This encodes CASSLAGTLSYLPDTQYF. Complete variable domain (other parts from reference TRBV5-5 and TRBJ2-3): DAGVTQSPTHLIKTRGQQVTLRCSPISGHKSVSWYQQVLGQGPQFIFQYYEKEERGRGNFPDRFSARQFPNYSSELNVNALLLGDSALYLCASSLAGTLSYLPDTQYFGPGTRLTVL.

The rearrangement joins TRBV11-2 to TRBJ2-3, with a possible D match to TRBD1 (5 bases). CDR1 SGHAT and CDR2 FQNNGV come from the germline V gene. Deletions cut 5 bases from V and 0 bases from J, with 12 bases between. This CDR3 region has 15 residues. CDR3 in DNA: TGTGCCAGCAGCCTGAAGGGGTCTAGCACAGATACGCAGTATTTT. Amino acid sequence: CASSLKGSSTDTQYF. The whole variable domain, remainder taken from reference TRBV11-2 and TRBJ2-3, is EAGVAQSPRYKIIEKRQSVAFWCNPISGHATLYWYQQILGQGPKLLIQFQNNGVVDDSQLPKDRFSAERLKGVDSTLKIQPAKLEDSAVYLCASSLKGSSTDTQYFGPGTRLTVL.

The rearrangement uses TRBV19 and TRBJ2-1; D not certain. This CDR3 spans 16 amino acids. The germline gives CDR1 LNHDA, CDR2 SQIVND (reference sequence). V lost 5 bases, J lost 0 bases, and 14 bases lay in between. The CDR3 nucleotides read TGTGCCAGTAGTCTCCGGCAGGAAAGCTCCTACAATGAGCAGTTCTTC. It codes for CASSLRQESSYNEQFF.

The chain recombines TRBV7-9 with TRBJ1-1; D is unresolved. The CDR3 length is 13 residues. Germline CDR1 and CDR2: SEHNR and FQNEAQ (reference sequence). With 2 bases removed from V and 8 bases from J, the gap between germline ends came to 12 bases. In nucleotides, the CDR3 is TGTGCCAGCAGCTTACCGTTCGCGGAAGAAGCTTTCTTT. The encoded protein is CASSLPFAEEAFF.

This clone was seen a handful of times. V gene TRBV2 combines with J gene TRBJ1-5, with 8 bases lining up with TRBD1. With 7 bases clipped from V and 2 bases from J, the junction kept 4 bases outside the gene matches. Germline V gene lookup returns CDR1 SNHLY and CDR2 FYNNEI. The CDR3 sequence is 14 residues long. This CDR3 is CASKLDRGNQPQHF. DNA of the CDR3: TGTGCCAGCAAATTGGACAGGGGCAATCAGCCCCAGCATTTT. Full variable domain (missing parts from reference TRBV2 and TRBJ1-5): EPEVTQTPSHQVTQMGQEVILRCVPISNHLYFYWYRQILGQKVEFLVSFYNNEISEKSEIFDDQFSVERPDGSNFTLKIRSTKLEDSAMYFCASKLDRGNQPQHFGDGTRLSIL.

The CDR3 loop reads CASSYSYTNEKLFF. The CDR3 DNA follows: TGTGCCAGCAGTTATTCTTATACTAATGAAAAACTGTTTTTT. The J gene is TRBJ1-4, the V gene TRBV6-5; D call uncertain. Trimming removed 3 bases at V and 2 bases at J, with 7 bases between. The CDR3 covers 14 residues. Germline V gene data show CDR1 as MNHEY and CDR2 as SVGAGI.

The chain employs TRBV5-1 and TRBJ2-2; 11 bases agree with TRBD2. With 4 bases clipped from V and 1 base from J, the junction kept 3 bases outside the gene matches. This CDR3 has 16 residues. CDR1 is SGHRS and CDR2 is YFSETQ in the germline V gene. CDR3 protein: CASSQTSGVNTGELFF. Here the CDR3 DNA reads TGCGCCAGCAGCCAGACTAGCGGGGTGAACACCGGGGAGCTGTTTTTT.

The V and J genes are TRBV6-5 and TRBJ1-2; TRBD1 matches at 8 bases. CDR1 and CDR2 (germline): MNHEY, SVGAGI. V shed 6 bases, J shed 8 bases, and the junction held 14 bases outside the gene matches. The CDR3 spans 15 residues. CDR3 DNA sequence: TGTGCCAGCAGCCTAAAATCACAGGGGGTTCGGGGCTACACCTTC. Protein sequence: CASSLKSQGVRGYTF.

The chain links TRBV11-2 to TRBJ1-1, with D possibly TRBD1 on 6 matching bases. V was cut by 5 bases and J by 0 bases, with 13 bases left in between. CDR1 is SGHAT and CDR2 is FQNNGV in the germline V gene. The CDR3 runs to 15 residues. The CDR3 region has the DNA TGTGCCAGCAGCCCCTCGGACAGAATGAACACTGAAGCTTTCTTT. It encodes CASSPSDRMNTEAFF.

This clone has a single count. V usage is TRBV5-6 and J usage is TRBJ1-5; 11 nucleotides line up with TRBD1. Germline CDR1 and CDR2: SGHDT and YYEEEE. The CDR3 totals 16 residues. J was trimmed by 2 bases and V by 4 bases; bases with no gene match: 5. CDR3 sequence reads: CASSGGTGGRNQPQHF. The CDR3, as DNA: TGTGCCAGCAGCGGTGGGACAGGGGGTCGCAATCAGCCCCAGCATTTT.